These 25 T cell receptor beta chains originate from one sample sequenced in a study of blood T cell repertoires in COVID-19. Profiled with immunoSEQ multiplex PCR; TCRdb holds only in-frame clones, not every one. The profile covers under 85,000 clones, with 84% appearing a single time and 3% to 4.5% taken by the ten largest. What was sequenced was peripheral blood. These receptors originate from a man between 50 and 59 years old with acute or convalescent COVID-19.

This chain links TRBV23-1 with TRBJ2-1; 7 bases line up with TRBD1. TRBV23-1 is designated an ORF whose function remains uncertain. With V trimmed by 3 bases and J by 2 bases, 1 base remained unmatched. The CDR3 has 14 residues. CDR3 nucleotide sequence: TGCGCCAGCAGTCAGGGACAGCCCTACAATGAGCAGTTCTTC. Translating gives CASSQGQPYNEQFF.

The chain employs TRBV27 and TRBJ2-7; 7 nucleotides agree with TRBD1. V gave up 5 bases and J gave up 5 bases; unmatched junction bases: 6. The CDR3 totals 13 residues. Germline V lookup: CDR1 MNHEY, CDR2 SMNVEV (reference sequence). The CDR3 nucleotides read TGTGCCAGCAGTCCAACAGGGGTCCACGAGCAGTACTTC. Its protein is CASSPTGVHEQYF.

Of note for this clone: This specimen includes other DNA sequences encoding the same CDR3. CDR3 residues: CASSLPTGGIGSPLHF. The CDR3 bases are TGTGCCAGTAGTTTACCGACAGGGGGAATTGGTTCACCCCTCCACTTT. This chain uses TRBV19 with TRBJ1-6; 9 bases are shared with TRBD1. Germline CDR1 LNHDA, CDR2 SQIVND (reference sequence). CDR3 length equals 16 residues. Trimming at V came to 5 bases and at J to 9 bases, leaving 11 bases not matched to a gene.

The chain has TRBV2 and TRBJ1-1; D not resolved. The germline gives CDR1 SNHLY, CDR2 FYNNEI. This CDR3 has 14 residues. The V gene lost 4 bases and the J gene lost 1 base, with 10 bases spanning the gap. The CDR3 DNA reads TGTGCCAGCAGTGCGACTACAGCGAACACTGAAGCTTTCTTT. This encodes CASSATTANTEAFF. Together with reference TRBV2 and TRBJ1-1, the CDR3 gives the full variable domain: EPEVTQTPSHQVTQMGQEVILRCVPISNHLYFYWYRQILGQKVEFLVSFYNNEISEKSEIFDDQFSVERPDGSNFTLKIRSTKLEDSAMYFCASSATTANTEAFFGQGTRLTVV.

The V and J genes are TRBV30 and TRBJ1-4; 10 nucleotides align to TRBD1. Germline V lookup: CDR1 GTSNPN, CDR2 SVGIG (reference sequence). Germline trimming cut 3 bases from V and 8 bases from J; bases unmatched to any gene: 6. This CDR3 is 14 amino acids long. The CDR3 loop is CAWRLGTGVEKLFF. For the CDR3, the DNA is TGTGCCTGGAGGTTGGGGACAGGGGTGGAAAAACTGTTTTTT.

The chain employs TRBV5-1 and TRBJ1-1; a possible D gene is TRBD1 (5 bases). The V gene lost 4 bases and the J gene lost 4 bases, with 11 bases spanning the gap. This CDR3 has 13 amino acids. Per germline, CDR1 SGHRS and CDR2 YFSETQ. CDR3 nucleotides: TGCGCCAGCAGCAAGGGGCTCGGCACTGAAGCTTTCTTT. Translated: CASSKGLGTEAFF.

V is TRBV6-2 or TRBV6-3 and J is TRBJ1-5; D is uncertain. V lost 4 bases and J 4 bases, leaving 8 bases between the germline ends. The CDR3 is 13 amino acids. The V gene's germline CDR1 is MNHEY and CDR2 SVGEGT. CDR3 sequence reads: CASSLHRNQPQHF. DNA of the CDR3: TGTGCCAGCAGTTTACACCGAAATCAGCCCCAGCATTTT.

The V gene is TRBV11-3, the J gene TRBJ2-1, with D perhaps matching TRBD2 (6 bases). CDR1 is SGHNT and CDR2 is YENEEA in the germline V gene. This CDR3 has 15 amino acids. The V and J ends lost 6 bases and 4 bases respectively, with 16 bases between them. The CDR3 DNA reads as TGTGCCAGCAGTTCCCCCGGGGGAGGATACAATGAGCAGTTCTTC. It yields the protein CASSSPGGGYNEQFF.

The V and J genes are TRBV5-1 and TRBJ2-2, with TRBD1 matching 8 bases. CDR1 and CDR2 (germline): SGHRS, YFSETQ. V dropped 4 bases and J dropped 3; count of bases not matched to a gene: 5. The CDR3 spans 15 residues. CDR3 DNA sequence: TGCGCCAGCAGCCAGGACAGGGTTGACACCGGGGAGCTGTTTTTT. Residues: CASSQDRVDTGELFF.

This rearrangement joins TRBV24-1 to TRBJ2-2; 7 bases line up with TRBD1. The CDR3 length is 15 residues. Germline V gives CDR1 KGHDR, CDR2 SFDVKD. The J segment lost 7 bases and the V segment lost 4 bases, leaving 8 bases of the junction unmatched. Here the CDR3 DNA reads TGTGCCACCAGTGACCCAAGGGGGCTTGGCGGGGAGCTGTTTTTT. Translating gives CATSDPRGLGGELFF.

The gene calls are TRBV28 and TRBJ1-2; TRBD1 might be the D (6 bases). The CDR3 sequence is 13 residues long. The V gene's germline CDR1 is MDHEN and CDR2 SYDVKM. V was trimmed by 8 bases and J by 12 bases, leaving 22 bases between them. For the CDR3, the DNA is TGTGCCAGCGTGGGGGCCAAGTCATACGGAAACACCTTC. Translating gives CASVGAKSYGNTF.

The chain couples TRBV5-1 to TRBJ2-3, with a tentative D call TRBD2 (6 bases). Trimming shortened V by 0 bases and J by 3 bases, and 14 bases separated the two germline ends. Germline V gene sequence: CDR1 SGHRS, CDR2 YFSETQ. CDR3 length: 16 amino acids. In nucleotides, the CDR3 is TGCGCCAGCAGCTTGGCTCCGGGCGGGGTGACAGATACGCAGTATTTT. Its translation is CASSLAPGGVTDTQYF.

The chain employs TRBV6-4 and TRBJ1-1; D may be TRBD1 (5 bases). From germline, CDR1 is MRHNA and CDR2 SNTAGT. Between the trimmed V and J ends, which lost 0 bases and 2 bases, there was a span of 19 bases. The CDR3 spans 18 residues. CDR3 bases: TGTGCCAGCAGTGACTCGCTCAGGGCCCGGGGGAGAAACACTGAAGCTTTCTTT. Amino acids: CASSDSLRARGRNTEAFF.

This clone was detected only a few times. The chain's CDR3 is CASSLQGGAYEQYF. The CDR3 coding sequence is TGCGCCAGCAGCTTGCAGGGGGGAGCCTACGAGCAGTACTTC. The J gene is TRBJ2-7, the V gene TRBV5-1; possibly TRBD1 for D (7 bases). Germline V gene data show CDR1 as SGHRS and CDR2 as YFSETQ. Trimming removed 1 base at V and 2 bases at J, with 10 bases between. The CDR3 has 14 residues.

CDR3 coding DNA: TGTGCCAGCAGGACGGAGGGGGGGCACGGGGAGCTGTTTTTT. It codes for CASRTEGGHGELFF. V and J are TRBV2 and TRBJ2-2; perhaps TRBD2 as D (7 bases). This CDR3 is built from 14 residues. Germline assignment: CDR1 SNHLY and CDR2 FYNNEI. V was shortened by 6 bases and J by 7 bases, with 15 bases between the two germline ends. The variable domain in full, with the rest retrieved from reference TRBV2 and TRBJ2-2, is EPEVTQTPSHQVTQMGQEVILRCVPISNHLYFYWYRQILGQKVEFLVSFYNNEISEKSEIFDDQFSVERPDGSNFTLKIRSTKLEDSAMYFCASRTEGGHGELFFGEGSRLTVL.

This chain connects TRBV24-1 to TRBJ2-5; 9 positions match TRBD2. The CDR3 is made up of 15 amino acids. Germline V CDR1 and CDR2: KGHDR, SFDVKD. The J segment lost 4 bases and the V segment lost 4 bases, leaving 6 bases of the junction unmatched. The CDR3 region has the DNA TGTGCCACCAGTGACAGAATAGCGGGAGTAGAGACCCAGTACTTC. This translates into CATSDRIAGVETQYF.

The chain recombines TRBV5-1 with TRBJ2-7; a possible D gene is TRBD1 (6 bases). The V gene lost 2 bases and the J gene lost 7 bases, with 13 bases spanning the gap. CDR1 SGHRS and CDR2 YFSETQ come from the germline V gene. The CDR3 runs 13 residues. The CDR3 bases are TGCGCCAGCAGCTTAAGACAGGCCAGAGAGCAGTACTTC. This encodes CASSLRQAREQYF.

V is TRBV30 and J is TRBJ2-5, with TRBD2 matching 8 bases. This CDR3 contains 12 residues. Germline trimming cut 1 base from V and 12 bases from J; bases unmatched to any gene: 7. Germline CDR1 and CDR2: GTSNPN and SVGIG (reference sequence). CDR3 amino acids: CAWSAGTRKEYF. The CDR3 DNA follows: TGTGCCTGGAGTGCCGGGACTAGAAAGGAGTACTTC.

The rearrangement links TRBV3-1 (or the pseudogene TRBV3-2) to TRBJ2-5, with 8 bases aligning to TRBD1. CDR3 length: 12 residues. The germline gives CDR1 LGHDT, CDR2 YNNKEL (reference sequence). Trimming cost V 0 bases and J 12 bases; bases outside gene matches: 3. As DNA, the CDR3 is TGTGCCAGCAGCCAAGATGTGGGACAGGAGTACTTC. Protein sequence: CASSQDVGQEYF.

The chain combines TRBV4-2 with TRBJ2-7; tentatively, D is TRBD1 (6 bases). The CDR3 runs to 16 residues. Trimming took 0 bases from V and 3 from J, leaving 15 bases between them. From germline, CDR1 is LGHNA and CDR2 YNFKEQ. CDR3 in DNA: TGTGCCAGCAGCCAAGAGGCGACAGGACAATACTACGAGCAGTACTTC. This translates into CASSQEATGQYYEQYF.

The chain carries TRBV6-2 or TRBV6-3 and TRBJ1-5; unclear D gene. Germline CDR1 MNHEY, CDR2 SVGEGT. The V end was cut by 2 bases, the J end by 8 bases, with 13 bases between. The CDR3 contains 14 residues. This CDR3 reads CASSYNHGGEPQHF. CDR3 nucleotide sequence: TGTGCCAGCAGTTACAACCACGGAGGAGAGCCCCAGCATTTT.

CDR3 nucleotide sequence: TGTGCCATCAGTTCGACAGTAACCACAGATACGCAGTATTTT. Encoded protein: CAISSTVTTDTQYF. This chain connects TRBV10-3 to TRBJ2-3; D is perhaps TRBD1 (5 bases). The CDR3 totals 14 residues. The V gene's germline CDR1 is ENHRY and CDR2 SYGVKD. V lost 5 bases and J 2 bases, leaving 11 bases between the germline ends.

The rearrangement joins TRBV7-2 to TRBJ1-6; TRBD1 matches 9 bases. Germline trimming cut 5 bases from V and 9 bases from J; bases unmatched to any gene: 8. Germline V lookup: CDR1 SGHTA, CDR2 FQGNSA. The CDR3 totals 15 residues. In nucleotides, the CDR3 is TGTGCCAGCAGCGGGGGGACAGGGAGGAGTTCACCCCTCCACTTT. Its protein product is CASSGGTGRSSPLHF. Drawing the rest from reference TRBV7-2 and TRBJ1-6, the complete variable domain is GAGVSQSPSNKVTEKGKDVELRCDPISGHTALYWYRQSLGQGLEFLIYFQGNSAPDKSGLPSDRFSAERTGGSVSTLTIQRTQQEDSAVYLCASSGGTGRSSPLHFGNGTRLTVT.

This chain links TRBV5-1 with TRBJ2-7, with 12 bases aligning to TRBD2. The CDR3 is 15 residues long. V trimming: 5 bases; J trimming: 3 bases; junction bases outside the gene matches: 6. CDR1 SGHRS and CDR2 YFSETQ come from the germline V gene. CDR3 amino acids: CASRPLAGGIYEQYF. The CDR3 coding sequence is TGCGCCAGCAGGCCACTAGCGGGGGGCATCTACGAGCAGTACTTC.

The chain recombines TRBV6-5 with TRBJ1-4; TRBD1 aligns across 9 bases. Losses at the gene ends were 5 bases for V and 4 bases for J; bases not matched to a gene: 2. The CDR3 extends over 14 amino acids. The germline V gene has CDR1 MNHEY and CDR2 SVGAGI. In DNA, the CDR3 is TGTGCCAGCAGTAAGACAGGGGGTAATGAAAAACTGTTTTTT. Encoded protein: CASSKTGGNEKLFF.